These 30 T cell receptor beta chains share one sample of origin, sequenced in a study of human versus mouse CDR3 diversity and MHC coevolution. Clones were read by immunoSEQ multiplex PCR, and TCRdb kept only the in-frame ones, dropping some. This table has about 81,000 clones, 85% to 95% appearing once. The sequencing input was naive CD4+ T cells from blood. Subset noted: CD45RO-negative CD62L-positive naive CD4 T cells. The receptors were sampled from a person between 25 and 70 years old in good health.

Concerning this clone itself: Other nucleotide sequences from this sample produce the same CDR3. The rearrangement links TRBV18 to TRBJ1-2; D is uncertain. Germline loops: CDR1 KGHSH, CDR2 LQKENI. CDR3 length: 12 amino acids. The germline V and J ends were trimmed by 2 bases and 7 bases, with 8 bases remaining between them. In DNA form, the CDR3 reads TGTGCCAGCTCACCATTGAGAGGTGGCTACACCTTC. Translating it yields CASSPLRGGYTF.

V gene TRBV5-1 combines with J gene TRBJ2-1; TRBD1 agrees at 7 bases. Trimming removed 7 bases from V and 1 base from J; junction bases left unmatched: 8. The CDR3 is 15 amino acids. The germline V gene has CDR1 SGHRS and CDR2 YFSETQ. The CDR3 region is CASGKTGKSYNEQFF. DNA for the CDR3: TGCGCCAGCGGGAAGACAGGGAAGTCCTACAATGAGCAGTTCTTC. The whole variable domain, remainder taken from reference TRBV5-1 and TRBJ2-1, is KAGVTQTPRYLIKTRGQQVTLSCSPISGHRSVSWYQQTPGQGLQFLFEYFSETQRNKGNFPGRFSGRQFSNSRSEMNVSTLELGDSALYLCASGKTGKSYNEQFFGPGTRLTVL.

The V and J genes are TRBV2 and TRBJ1-5; D is uncertain. The germline V gene has CDR1 SNHLY and CDR2 FYNNEI. CDR3 size: 13 residues. V dropped 7 bases and J dropped 1 base, with 8 bases sitting between them. The CDR3 bases are TGTGCCAGCAAAGAGGAAAGCAATCAGCCCCAGCATTTT. Amino acids: CASKEESNQPQHF.

The chain combines TRBV6-5 with TRBJ2-1; D is undetermined. This CDR3 has 15 amino acids. CDR1 MNHEY and CDR2 SVGAGI come from the germline V gene. V lost 7 bases to trimming and J lost 0 bases, with 13 bases between them. CDR3 region: CASTSNTASYNEQFF. The CDR3 region has the DNA TGTGCCAGCACCTCCAACACCGCCTCCTACAATGAGCAGTTCTTC.

The chain is built from TRBV6-6 and TRBJ2-5, with D possibly TRBD2 on 5 matching bases. The germline CDR1 and CDR2 sequences are MNHNY and SVGAGI (reference sequence). With 5 bases removed from V and 5 bases from J, the gap between germline ends came to 15 bases. The CDR3 has 14 residues. The CDR3, as DNA: TGTGCCAGCAGTCAACTAGACTATGGGGAGACCCAGTACTTC. It yields the protein CASSQLDYGETQYF.

CDR3 sequence reads: CASSEGTSGRGVEQFF. In DNA form, the CDR3 reads TGTGCCAGCAGTGAAGGGACTAGCGGGAGAGGAGTTGAGCAGTTCTTC. The V and J genes are TRBV6-1 and TRBJ2-1; 13 bases agree with TRBD2. The CDR3 is 16 residues long. Per the germline V gene, CDR1 is MNHNS and CDR2 is SASEGT. J gave up 9 bases and V 1 base, and 6 bases lay outside the gene matches.

The rearrangement links TRBV11-3 to TRBJ2-1; 13 nucleotides line up with TRBD2. This CDR3 contains 16 residues. The germline V gene has CDR1 SGHNT and CDR2 YENEEA. Germline trimming cut 5 bases from V and 4 bases from J; bases unmatched to any gene: 5. CDR3 amino acids: CASSPAGLAGYNEQFF. The DNA for the CDR3 is TGTGCCAGCAGCCCGGCGGGACTAGCGGGATACAATGAGCAGTTCTTC.

This chain connects TRBV9 to TRBJ1-2; possible D gene TRBD1, 6 bases. The CDR3 length is 13 residues. Per the germline V gene, CDR1 is SGDLS and CDR2 is YYNGEE. The V gene lost 4 bases and the J gene lost 8 bases, with 15 bases spanning the gap. The CDR3 reads CASSMGQGSGYTF. CDR3 DNA: TGTGCCAGCAGCATGGGGCAGGGGAGCGGCTACACCTTC.

V gene TRBV6-1 combines with J gene TRBJ1-5, with D perhaps matching TRBD1 (6 bases). The germline V gene has CDR1 MNHNS and CDR2 SASEGT. Trimming pared 10 bases from V and 2 bases from J, leaving 15 bases between. The CDR3 sequence is 14 residues long. CDR3 loop: CATSLGGRNQPQHF. The CDR3 DNA follows: TGTGCCACCTCCCTGGGGGGGCGCAATCAGCCCCAGCATTTT.

The chain has TRBV11-3 and TRBJ1-1; D call uncertain. CDR1 is SGHNT and CDR2 is YENEEA in the germline V gene. The germline V and J ends were trimmed by 5 bases and 10 bases, with 17 bases remaining between them. CDR3 length equals 13 residues. For the CDR3, the DNA is TGTGCCAGCAGCAACGCGGACTCCACTCGAGCTTTCTTT. This codes for CASSNADSTRAFF.

The J gene is TRBJ1-1, the V gene TRBV4-3; D perhaps matches TRBD1 (6 bases). V lost 1 base and J 7 bases, leaving 10 bases between the germline ends. Germline V gives CDR1 LGHNA, CDR2 YSLEER. The CDR3 runs to 13 residues. The CDR3 spells CASSQGQGFEAFF. CDR3 nucleotide sequence: TGCGCCAGCAGCCAAGGGCAGGGGTTTGAAGCTTTCTTT.

J is TRBJ1-5 and V is TRBV5-1, with 8 bases that match TRBD1. Trimming cost V 4 bases and J 7 bases; bases outside gene matches: 10. Germline loops: CDR1 SGHRS, CDR2 YFSETQ. CDR3 size: 15 residues. CDR3 loop: CASSPTYRGGQPQHF. For the CDR3, the DNA is TGCGCCAGCAGCCCGACCTACAGGGGGGGACAGCCCCAGCATTTT.

The chain has TRBV9 and TRBJ2-5; D is ambiguous. This CDR3 region has 15 residues. Germline V gene lookup returns CDR1 SGDLS and CDR2 YYNGEE. Trimming left V 0 bases short and J 5 bases short, with 14 bases between. DNA for the CDR3: TGTGCCAGCAGCGTAGCTCCCGGGTATACGGAGACCCAGTACTTC. It specifies CASSVAPGYTETQYF. The whole variable domain, filled in from reference TRBV9 and TRBJ2-5, reads DSGVTQTPKHLITATGQRVTLRCSPRSGDLSVYWYQQSLDQGLQFLIQYYNGEERAKGNILERFSAQQFPDLHSELNLSSLELGDSALYFCASSVAPGYTETQYFGPGTRLLVL.

This chain uses TRBV19 with TRBJ1-4; 11 positions agree with TRBD1. Germline V lookup: CDR1 LNHDA, CDR2 SQIVND (reference sequence). This CDR3 has 15 amino acids. Germline trimming cut 3 bases from V and 5 bases from J; bases unmatched to any gene: 2. The CDR3 loop is CASSIRTGGNEKLFF. CDR3 bases: TGTGCCAGTAGTATCCGGACAGGGGGCAATGAAAAACTGTTTTTT.

This clone came up once. J is TRBJ1-5 and V is TRBV18; 8 nucleotides align to TRBD1. The CDR3 covers 14 residues. Germline V gives CDR1 KGHSH, CDR2 LQKENI. V trimming: 3 bases; J trimming: 6 bases; junction bases outside the gene matches: 4. DNA of the CDR3: TGTGCCAGCTCACCGGACAGGGAGGCTCAGCCCCAGCATTTT. It translates to CASSPDREAQPQHF.

The chain combines TRBV27 with TRBJ1-1, with D tentatively TRBD1 (5 bases). V dropped 6 bases and J dropped 6 bases, with 17 bases sitting between them. CDR1 is MNHEY and CDR2 is SMNVEV in the germline V gene (reference sequence). The CDR3 is 14 residues long. The CDR3 nucleotides are TGTGCCAGCAGGGGGGGGTGGGCCGGGGCTGAAGCTTTCTTT. This sequence encodes CASRGGWAGAEAFF.

This chain's CDR3 is CASSLRQIYEQYF. As DNA, the CDR3 is TGTGCCAGCAGCCTCCGACAGATCTACGAGCAGTACTTC. This rearrangement joins TRBV7-8 to TRBJ2-7, with D possibly matching TRBD1 (5 bases). The CDR3 runs to 13 residues. Germline V gene sequence: CDR1 SGHVS, CDR2 FQNEAQ. Trimming left V 5 bases short and J 3 bases short, with 11 bases between. Complete variable domain (other parts from reference TRBV7-8 and TRBJ2-7): GAGVSQSPRYKVAKRGQDVALRCDPISGHVSLFWYQQALGQGPEFLTYFQNEAQLDKSGLPSDRFFAERPEGSVSTLKIQRTQQEDSAVYLCASSLRQIYEQYFGPGTRLTVT.

The table lists this clone with a count of one. The V and J genes are TRBV4-3 and TRBJ1-1; no definite D call. There are 17 residues in the CDR3. Between the trimmed V and J ends, which lost 0 bases and 2 bases, there was a span of 16 bases. Germline V gene lookup returns CDR1 LGHNA and CDR2 YSLEER. CDR3 nucleotide sequence: TGCGCCAGCAGCCAAGATTTGGGCGGGGATGTAAACACTGAAGCTTTCTTT. Protein sequence: CASSQDLGGDVNTEAFF.

The chain combines TRBV29-1 with TRBJ1-1; D is uncertain. The CDR3 covers 14 residues. V lost 7 bases and J 3 bases, leaving 18 bases between the germline ends. Germline CDR1 SQVTM, CDR2 ANQGSEA. The CDR3: CSGFTAGRDTEAFF. The DNA for the CDR3 is TGCAGCGGTTTCACTGCGGGGAGAGACACTGAAGCTTTCTTT.

The CDR3 DNA sequence: TGTGCCAGCAGCTTCCAGGGGGGAACCTACAATGAGCAGTTCTTC. Protein sequence: CASSFQGGTYNEQFF. The chain carries TRBV7-3 and TRBJ2-1, with a weak D call TRBD1 (7 bases). This CDR3 is 15 amino acids long. Trimming left V 3 bases short and J 2 bases short, with 11 bases between. The germline V gene encodes CDR1 SGHTA and CDR2 FQGTGA.

Only one count was recorded for this clone. The chain uses TRBV7-9 and TRBJ2-7; 12 nucleotides align to TRBD1. Trimming removed 0 bases from V and 11 bases from J; junction bases left unmatched: 8. The CDR3 is made up of 15 amino acids. In germline, CDR1 is SEHNR, CDR2 FQNEAQ (reference sequence). CDR3 residues: CASSLATGTGGIEYF. In DNA form, the CDR3 reads TGTGCCAGCAGCTTAGCTACCGGGACAGGGGGCATAGAGTACTTC.

This sequence joins TRBV11-3 and TRBJ2-3; 7 bases fit TRBD1. Trimming took 1 base from V and 11 from J; bases not matched to a gene: 6. The CDR3 is 13 amino acids. Germline V gene data show CDR1 as SGHNT and CDR2 as YENEEA. CDR3 region: CASSLGQGFRQYF. The CDR3 coding sequence is TGTGCCAGCAGCTTAGGACAGGGATTTAGGCAGTATTTT.

The rearrangement links TRBV5-8 to TRBJ2-3; TRBD1 might be the D (6 bases). V lost 6 bases to trimming and J lost 7 bases, with 21 bases between them. The germline V gene has CDR1 SGHTS and CDR2 YDEGEE. This CDR3 spans 15 amino acids. CDR3 nucleotides: TGTGCCAGCACCCAAGGAGAGACAGGACTCTATACGCAGTATTTT. This gives the protein CASTQGETGLYTQYF. The full variable domain, completed using reference TRBV5-8 and TRBJ2-3, is EAGVTQSPTHLIKTRGQQATLRCSPISGHTSVYWYQQALGLGLQFLLWYDEGEERNRGNFPPRFSGRQFPNYSSELNVNALELEDSALYLCASTQGETGLYTQYFGPGTRLTVL.

The chain recombines TRBV19 with TRBJ1-2; 9 bases map to TRBD1. This CDR3 has 15 amino acids. Germline trimming cut 4 bases from V and 2 bases from J; bases unmatched to any gene: 5. CDR1 LNHDA and CDR2 SQIVND come from the germline V gene (reference sequence). In nucleotides, the CDR3 is TGTGCCAGTAGTACCCGGACAGGGGCCAACTATGGCTACACCTTC. This sequence encodes CASSTRTGANYGYTF.

The V and J genes are TRBV7-8 and TRBJ2-3; 7 bases match TRBD2. The CDR3 loop spans 15 amino acids. Germline CDR1 is SGHVS and CDR2 is FQNEAQ. J was trimmed by 0 bases and V by 8 bases; bases with no gene match: 8. CDR3 nucleotide sequence: TGTGCCAGCTCCCCGACTAGCAGAAGCACAGATACGCAGTATTTT. It codes for CASSPTSRSTDTQYF. The whole variable domain, filled in from reference TRBV7-8 and TRBJ2-3, reads GAGVSQSPRYKVAKRGQDVALRCDPISGHVSLFWYQQALGQGPEFLTYFQNEAQLDKSGLPSDRFFAERPEGSVSTLKIQRTQQEDSAVYLCASSPTSRSTDTQYFGPGTRLTVL.

The rearrangement joins TRBV5-1 to TRBJ2-5, with D tentatively TRBD2 (6 bases). This CDR3 comprises 17 residues. V lost 0 bases, J lost 4 bases, and 19 bases lay in between. Germline CDR1 is SGHRS and CDR2 is YFSETQ. The DNA for the CDR3 is TGCGCCAGCAGCTTGGGGGGAACCTCTAGCGTCGGAGAGACCCAGTACTTC. Protein sequence: CASSLGGTSSVGETQYF.

This chain connects TRBV7-2 to TRBJ2-2; 7 nucleotides align to TRBD2. The CDR3 runs 15 residues. V lost 3 bases, J lost 6 bases, and 7 bases stayed unmatched. Germline lookup yields CDR1 SGHTA and CDR2 FQGNSA. CDR3 bases: TGTGCCAGCAGCTTTTCGGCGGGAGTCTCCGGGGAGCTGTTTTTT. Its translation: CASSFSAGVSGELFF.

The chain combines TRBV9 with TRBJ2-1; D unresolved. Germline CDR1 reads SGDLS; CDR2 reads YYNGEE. This CDR3 is built from 15 residues. V dropped 1 base and J dropped 0 bases, with 8 bases sitting between them. CDR3 protein: CASSVSPSSYNEQFF. The DNA of the CDR3 is TGTGCCAGCAGCGTATCTCCGAGCTCCTACAATGAGCAGTTCTTC.

V is TRBV5-4 and J is TRBJ1-2, with D unresolved. The CDR3 sequence is 15 residues long. V shed 0 bases and J shed 8 bases, with 17 bases lying between them. In germline, CDR1 is SGHNT, CDR2 YYREEE (reference sequence). CDR3 DNA sequence: TGTGCCAGCAGCTTGGCCAATAGAGAGGGAGAAGGCTACACCTTC. It yields the protein CASSLANREGEGYTF.

The chain combines TRBV29-1 with TRBJ1-4; the match to TRBD1 covers 10 bases. Germline V gives CDR1 SQVTM, CDR2 ANQGSEA. V dropped 4 bases and J dropped 8; count of bases not matched to a gene: 4. This CDR3 contains 13 residues. In DNA, the CDR3 is TGCAGCGTTGCCCGGACAGGGGGAGAAAAACTGTTTTTT. As protein: CSVARTGGEKLFF.